This T cell receptor beta chain was sequenced for a study of T cell responses to AZD1222 COVID-19 vaccine. Study-wide results and caveats: Spike as a whole was targeted by vaccine-associated CD4 TCRs, dominant at 160-218 and 743-854.

The data were produced by immunoSEQ multiplex PCR, yet TCRdb's version contains in-frame clones alone and is incomplete. Altogether more than 35,000 clones are present, just under 80% being singletons, with the ten largest covering less than 25%. This clone was recorded a few times. Antigen unknown. Germline V gene lookup returns CDR1 SSHAT and CDR2 FNYEAQ (reference sequence). This CDR3 contains 13 residues. V lost 5 bases and J 5 bases, leaving 9 bases between the germline ends. This receptor was obtained from an adult who received the MenACWY meningococcal vaccine as a control. Specimen: peripheral blood, collected 28 days after the second dose of the MenACWY control vaccine. V and J are TRBV7-7 and TRBJ2-2; perhaps TRBD2 as D (5 bases). The chain's CDR3 is CASSPTGTGELFF. The DNA of the CDR3 is TGTGCCAGCAGCCCGACGGGGACCGGGGAGCTGTTTTTT.